What follows describes a single T cell receptor (beta chain). Sequence at one end of the junction differs from germline and may be a read error. This entry is derived from a study of cytomegalovirus exposure and HLA in healthy donors. Among the donors, all were healthy bone marrow donors. The CDR3 length is 18 residues. Germline loops: CDR1 SEHNR, CDR2 FQNEAQ (reference sequence). Amplification used 60 Vbeta primers and 13 Jbeta primers. The table came from immunoSEQ multiplex PCR; TCRdb's copy has only in-frame clones and leaves some out. The sample holds about 120,000 clones, around 80% seen once. Sequencing was carried out using PBMCs. This rearrangement joins TRBV7-9 to TRBJ2-2; 8 bases agree with TRBD2. The clonotype comes from a man aged 50-59 years in good health and CMV-seronegative. The CDR3 DNA sequence: TGTTCCAGCAGCTTAGGGGCGCTAGCGGGTACGAACACCGGGGAGCTGTTTTTT. Protein product: CSSSLGALAGTNTGELFF.